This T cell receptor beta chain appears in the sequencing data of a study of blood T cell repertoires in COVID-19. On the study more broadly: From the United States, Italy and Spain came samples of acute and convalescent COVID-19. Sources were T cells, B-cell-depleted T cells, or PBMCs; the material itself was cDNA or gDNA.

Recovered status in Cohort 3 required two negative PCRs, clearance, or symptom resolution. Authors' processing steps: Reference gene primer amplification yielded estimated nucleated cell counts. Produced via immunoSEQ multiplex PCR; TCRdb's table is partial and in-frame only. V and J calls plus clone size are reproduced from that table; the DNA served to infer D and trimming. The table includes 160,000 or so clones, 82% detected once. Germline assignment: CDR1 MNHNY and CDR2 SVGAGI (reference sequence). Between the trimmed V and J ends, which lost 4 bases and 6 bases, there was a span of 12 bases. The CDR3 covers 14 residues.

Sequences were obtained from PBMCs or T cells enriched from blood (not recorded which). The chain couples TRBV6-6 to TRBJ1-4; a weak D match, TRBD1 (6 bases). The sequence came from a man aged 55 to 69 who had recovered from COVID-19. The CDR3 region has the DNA TGTGCCAGCAGTTTCGACAGGACAGATGAAAAACTGTTTTTT. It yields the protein CASSFDRTDEKLFF.